This T cell receptor beta chain was obtained from a study of blood T cell repertoires in COVID-19 (TCRdb year 2020). Background on the whole study: Collaborator samples came from the United States, Italy and Spain and covered acute and convalescent phases of COVID-19. The prospective study material was composed of cDNA or gDNA derived from T cells, B-cell-depleted T cells, or PBMCs. The dataset comprised deeply sampled blood TCRbeta repertoires from subjects exposed to, actively infected with, or recovered from COVID-19. A freely available public database, intended as a resource for researchers studying the immune response to SARS-CoV-2, is where the repertoires were released. Samples were obtained from the ongoing ImmuneRACE study (first 160 participants) and from over 1,000 subjects provided by 6 global collaborators. Sample metadata almost always included a de-identified subject ID, COVID-19 status, age in years and sex. Where HLA class I and class II types were available, the types were taken from metadata supplied by the sample provider, not from assay-based typing.

TCRbeta CDR3 regions were amplified from genomic DNA using the immunoSEQ Assay, a bias-controlled multiplex PCR. Per the authors' processing: The number of nucleated cells in each sample was estimated by amplification of reference gene primers within the assay. To quantify the absolute abundance of each unique TCRbeta CDR3 rearrangement, sequence reads were collapsed and filtered. For each sample, productive Simpson clonality was calculated by taking the square root of Simpson's diversity index across productive rearrangements. TCRdb's version of the immuneACCESS table is confined to in-frame rearrangements and falls short of the full clone set. An unresolved V gene accounts for under half of the shortfall where checked; the remainder is of unknown origin. V and J calls and clone size are as listed in that table; D and trimming were resolved from the DNA. The sample table records around 200,000 clones; approximately 90% of these occur just once. Together, the top ten hold 7% of the sample.

What the research found in general, with its limitations: The amount of clinical and demographic metadata varied by source and participant and was provided uncurated.

Trimming leaves V shorter by 5 bases and J shorter by 2 bases, with the junction holding 3 bases beyond the gene matches. The CDR3 contains 14 residues, cysteine and phenylalanine counted. Just CDR3 DNA is preserved here, 42 bases in frame from base 1. Per the germline V gene, ENHRY is the CDR1 and SYGVKD is the CDR2. The collaborating institutions used their own protocols to collect whole blood in K2EDTA tubes. For TCRbeta analysis, collaborator samples were shipped as frozen whole blood, as isolated PBMCs, or as DNA extracted from either sample type. This clone has more than one count but fewer than ten. What this receptor recognizes is not known. No base qualities exist here, and no much larger clone lies one base off it.

This TCR came from an elderly woman in a cohort sampled during active or convalescent COVID-19. Recombination joined TRBV10-3 with TRBJ2-3; 8 bases in between match TRBD2. The sequencing input was peripheral blood. The CDR3 in this case is CAISSSGPTDTQYF. The bases read TGTGCCATCAGTTCTAGCGGGCCCACAGATACGCAGTATTTT.